This T cell receptor (beta chain) was identified during a study of blood T cells in healthy people across ages. The authors ran a second PCR of roughly 6 to 12 cycles using a sample-barcoded 5' primer and a J-beta primer mix. TCRdb re-derived calls from the 5' RACE reads in MiXCR, one entry per CDR3 protein. The sample consists of approximately 320,000 distinct CDR3 sequences, about 25% of them appearing once. V was shortened by 6 bases and J by 6 bases, with 9 bases between the two germline ends. The CDR3 spans 12 residues. Germline values: CDR1 MDHEN, CDR2 SYDVKM. This clonotype was observed a few times. Its antigen is unknown. Overall study findings and caveats: The authors considered diversity estimates from one million T cells to be underestimates.

The specimen was blood. The chain links TRBV28 to TRBJ2-1; D is ambiguous. This TCR was sampled from a woman in her sixties or seventies in good health. The CDR3 sequence is CASSPTFNEQFF. The CDR3 DNA reads as TGTGCCAGCAGCCCTACTTTCAATGAGCAGTTCTTC.